Following are 11 T cell receptor beta chains from one sample sequenced in a study of blood T cell repertoires in COVID-19 (TCRdb year 2020). Receptors were amplified or captured by the immunoSEQ multiplex PCR assay. In its TCRdb copy, this immuneACCESS table keeps in-frame sequences only and misses some clones. Where compared with another copy, unresolved V genes explain less than half of these, and the others have no known cause. Recorded for this sample are about 210,000 clones; 83% of them occurred a single time. Together, the top ten hold about 2.5% of the sample. The material sequenced was peripheral blood. Source of these receptors: a woman in her thirties or forties with active or convalescent COVID-19.

The chain combines TRBV21-1 with TRBJ1-1; TRBD1 is taken as the D call from the table, unchecked against the DNA. TRBV21-1 is termed a pseudogene. The CDR3 covers 16 residues. The CDR3 DNA reads as TGTGCCAGCAGCAAATTCATGGGGCGACGGTGTACTGAAGCTTTCTTT. Residues: CASSKFMGRRCTEAFF.

V is TRBV19 and J is TRBJ1-1; maybe TRBD1 (6 bases). There are 13 residues in the CDR3. Germline CDR1 LNHDA, CDR2 SQIVND (reference sequence). With 6 bases removed from V and 5 bases from J, the gap between germline ends came to 13 bases. The CDR3 sequence: CASRTGSGTEAFF. CDR3 DNA sequence: TGTGCCAGTAGAACAGGGTCAGGAACTGAAGCTTTCTTT.

This sequence joins TRBV6-6 and TRBJ2-7; TRBD2 matches 13 bases. Germline CDR1 reads MNHNY; CDR2 reads SVGAGI (reference sequence). J was trimmed by 5 bases and V by 6 bases; bases with no gene match: 1. This CDR3 has 13 amino acids. The CDR3 sequence is CASRGTSGNEQYF. DNA of the CDR3: TGTGCCAGCAGGGGGACTAGCGGGAACGAGCAGTACTTC.

This clone was picked up one time. J is TRBJ1-4 and V is TRBV19; 7 bases are a match to TRBD1. From germline, CDR1 is LNHDA and CDR2 SQIVND (reference sequence). The CDR3 is 18 residues long. J lost 4 bases, V lost 4 bases, and 15 bases had no gene match. CDR3 sequence (DNA): TGTGCCAGTAGTACGAATGTGGACAGGTCGGGCCTTAATGAAAAACTGTTTTTT. Translation: CASSTNVDRSGLNEKLFF.

This sequence joins TRBV6-5 and TRBJ1-2; possible D gene TRBD1, 6 bases. The CDR3 is 14 residues long. Per germline, CDR1 MNHEY and CDR2 SVGAGI. The V end lost 7 bases, the J end lost 7 bases, and 19 bases lay between the germline ends. The CDR3 DNA reads as TGTGCCAGCATTCTGGACAGATACTATGGTGGCTACACCTTC. Protein sequence: CASILDRYYGGYTF.

This sequence joins TRBV11-3 and TRBJ2-7; 10 bases fit TRBD2. V dropped 5 bases and J dropped 7; count of bases not matched to a gene: 14. The CDR3 is 16 amino acids. CDR1 is SGHNT and CDR2 is YENEEA in the germline V gene. The CDR3 sequence: CASSLFSGGLSEEQYF. The CDR3, as DNA: TGTGCCAGCAGCCTCTTTAGCGGGGGGCTTTCGGAGGAGCAGTACTTC.

This chain joins TRBV3-1 (or the pseudogene TRBV3-2) and TRBJ2-7; a weak D match, TRBD2 (5 bases). CDR1 and CDR2 (germline): LGHDT, YNNKEL (reference sequence). CDR3 size: 12 residues. The ends were cut back, 5 bases at V and 9 bases at J, with 14 bases in the middle. The CDR3 loop reads CASSKLGEGQYF. CDR3 sequence (DNA): TGTGCCAGCAGCAAACTGGGAGAGGGGCAGTACTTC.

The genes are TRBV7-3 and TRBJ2-1; the match to TRBD2 covers 7 bases. CDR1 is SGHTA and CDR2 is FQGTGA in the germline V gene. With V trimmed by 5 bases and J by 5 bases, 6 bases remained unmatched. This CDR3 is 14 amino acids long. In DNA, the CDR3 is TGTGCCAGCAGCCCGGGACTATACCACAATGAGCAGTTCTTC. Translated: CASSPGLYHNEQFF.

The rearrangement uses TRBV28 and TRBJ2-3; D gene unclear. Germline CDR1 reads MDHEN; CDR2 reads SYDVKM. The CDR3 contains 11 residues. V lost 7 bases and J lost 6, with 8 bases in between. As DNA, the CDR3 is TGTGCCAGCACAGGTTTTGATACGCAGTATTTT. Its translation: CASTGFDTQYF. The full variable domain, completed using reference TRBV28 and TRBJ2-3, is DVKVTQSSRYLVKRTGEKVFLECVQDMDHENMFWYRQDPGLGLRLIYFSYDVKMKEKGDIPEGYSVSREKKERFSLILESASTNQTSMYLCASTGFDTQYFGPGTRLTVL.

The chain employs TRBV14 and TRBJ1-3, with D possibly matching TRBD1 (5 bases). Trimming left V 4 bases short and J 0 bases short, with 16 bases between. CDR3 length: 17 residues. CDR1 is SGHDN and CDR2 is FVKESK in the germline V gene. The DNA for the CDR3 is TGTGCCAGCAGCCGACCGACAGTCTCCAACTCTGGAAACACCATATATTTT. It is translated as CASSRPTVSNSGNTIYF.

The chain carries TRBV5-6 and TRBJ1-4, with 10 nucleotides matching TRBD1. CDR1 is SGHDT, CDR2 YYEEEE, per germline. The CDR3 is 17 residues long. V lost 0 bases, J lost 2 bases, and 4 bases stayed unmatched. CDR3 in DNA: TGTGCCAGCAGCTTGGTTTGGGACAGGGGCACTAATGAAAAACTGTTTTTT. Its translation is CASSLVWDRGTNEKLFF.